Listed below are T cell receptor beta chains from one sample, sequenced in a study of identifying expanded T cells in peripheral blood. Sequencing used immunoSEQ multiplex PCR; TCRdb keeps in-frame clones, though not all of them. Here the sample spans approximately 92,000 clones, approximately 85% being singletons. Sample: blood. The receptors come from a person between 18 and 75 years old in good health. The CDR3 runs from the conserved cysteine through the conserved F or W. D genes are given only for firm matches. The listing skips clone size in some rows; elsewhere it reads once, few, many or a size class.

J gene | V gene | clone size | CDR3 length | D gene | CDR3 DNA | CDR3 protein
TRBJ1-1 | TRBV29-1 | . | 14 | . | TGCAGCGTTGAAGATCTGGGAGACTACACTGAAGCTTTCTTT | CSVEDLGDYTEAFF
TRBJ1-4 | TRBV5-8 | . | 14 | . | TGTGCCAGCAGCCCTCCCGAAACTAATGAAAAACTGTTTTTT | CASSPPETNEKLFF
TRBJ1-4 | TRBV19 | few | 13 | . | TGTGCCAGTAGTATTGGGTGGAAGGAAAAACTGTTTTTT | CASSIGWKEKLFF
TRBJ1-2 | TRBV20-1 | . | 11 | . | TGCAGTGCTCCGACAGGCTATGGCTACACCTTC | CSAPTGYGYTF
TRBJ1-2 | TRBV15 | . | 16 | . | TGTGCCACCAGTAGAATACCCCTGGGCGTTAACTATGGCTACACCTTC | CATSRIPLGVNYGYTF
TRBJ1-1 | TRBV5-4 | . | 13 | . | TGTGCCAGCCACGGACAGCTGAACACTGAAGCTTTCTTT | CASHGQLNTEAFF
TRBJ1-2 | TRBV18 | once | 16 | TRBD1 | TGTGCCAGCTCATTGCCGGGACAGGGACCCTTTGGGGGCTACACCTTC | CASSLPGQGPFGGYTF
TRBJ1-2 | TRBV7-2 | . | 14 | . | TGTGCCAGCAGCTTAGCTTGGGACGGAGGATTCTACACCTTC | CASSLAWDGGFYTF
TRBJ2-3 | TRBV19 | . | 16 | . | TGTGCCAGTAGTATTAGGTGGGACCCTAGCACAGATACGCAGTATTTT | CASSIRWDPSTDTQYF
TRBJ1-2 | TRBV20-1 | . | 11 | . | TGCAGTGCTAGAGGGTGGGATGGCTACACCTTC | CSARGWDGYTF
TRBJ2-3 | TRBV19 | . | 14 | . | TGTGCCAGTAGTAGGGATACGGTACCAGATACGCAGTATTTT | CASSRDTVPDTQYF
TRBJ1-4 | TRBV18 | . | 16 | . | TGTGCCAGCTCACCGCACGCAGGGAACAGAGTAGAAAAACTGTTTTTT | CASSPHAGNRVEKLFF
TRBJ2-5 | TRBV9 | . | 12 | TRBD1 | TGTGCCAGCAGCAGGGGGCGGGAGACCCAGTACTTC | CASSRGRETQYF
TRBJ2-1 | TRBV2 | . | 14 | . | TGTGCCAGCAGAAAACAGGGCCTCAGGGATGAGCAGTTCTTC | CASRKQGLRDEQFF
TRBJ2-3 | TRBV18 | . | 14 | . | TGTGCCAGCTCGGGACTCCTTAGCACAGATACGCAGTATTTT | CASSGLLSTDTQYF